This T cell receptor beta chain was captured by sequencing in a study of human T cells and chemical hapten exposure. Study information: The upper back received 0.01% DPC by patch testing, with results read at 6 days.

Germline assignment: CDR1 SEHNR and CDR2 FQNEAQ (reference sequence). The CDR3 is 11 amino acids. How the authors handled the data: Samples contained a median of around 89,000 TCRs, with a range of about 23,224 to 700,000. One entry per CDR3 protein results from TCRdb running MiXCR on the RACE reads. TCRdb, not the authors, supplied the V and J calls. This sample carries about 35,000 distinct CDR3 sequences, just under 6.5% of them seen once, and the ten largest clones take roughly 9.2%. Time point denoted: patch test 1, 2 weeks after DPC sensitization. Treatment given: therapeutic diphenylcyclopropenone sensitization with weekly scalp DPC. Before extraction, the whole blood was not fractionated, and total RNA was taken from it. A note on this clonotype: Compared with germline, one end of the junction differs, possibly owing to a read error.

This clonotype was sampled from a woman in her twenties or thirties with alopecia areata. Some clones in this sample may be carry-over from other donors' samples. Sequenced material: whole blood, taken in connection with sensitization to the hapten diphenylcyclopropenone (DPC). The chain links TRBV7-9 to TRBJ1-1; D call uncertain. As DNA, the CDR3 is TGTGCCAGCACCGAAACGAGTGAACCTTTCTTT. As protein: CASTETSEPFF.